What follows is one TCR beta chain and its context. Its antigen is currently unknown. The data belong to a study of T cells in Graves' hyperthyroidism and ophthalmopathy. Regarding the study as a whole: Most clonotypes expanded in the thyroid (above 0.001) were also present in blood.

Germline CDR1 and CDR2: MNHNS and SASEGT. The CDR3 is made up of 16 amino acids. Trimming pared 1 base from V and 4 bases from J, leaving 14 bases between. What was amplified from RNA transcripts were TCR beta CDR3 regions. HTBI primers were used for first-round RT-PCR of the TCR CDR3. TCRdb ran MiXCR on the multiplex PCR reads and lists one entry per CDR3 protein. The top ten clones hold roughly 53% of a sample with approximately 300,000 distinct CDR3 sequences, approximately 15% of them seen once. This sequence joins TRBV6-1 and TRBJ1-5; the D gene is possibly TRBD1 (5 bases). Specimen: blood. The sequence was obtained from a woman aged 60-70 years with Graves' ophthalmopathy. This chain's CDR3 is CASSEGPGPSNQPQHF. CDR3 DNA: TGTGCCAGCAGTGAAGGACCGGGACCGAGTAATCAGCCCCAGCATTTT.